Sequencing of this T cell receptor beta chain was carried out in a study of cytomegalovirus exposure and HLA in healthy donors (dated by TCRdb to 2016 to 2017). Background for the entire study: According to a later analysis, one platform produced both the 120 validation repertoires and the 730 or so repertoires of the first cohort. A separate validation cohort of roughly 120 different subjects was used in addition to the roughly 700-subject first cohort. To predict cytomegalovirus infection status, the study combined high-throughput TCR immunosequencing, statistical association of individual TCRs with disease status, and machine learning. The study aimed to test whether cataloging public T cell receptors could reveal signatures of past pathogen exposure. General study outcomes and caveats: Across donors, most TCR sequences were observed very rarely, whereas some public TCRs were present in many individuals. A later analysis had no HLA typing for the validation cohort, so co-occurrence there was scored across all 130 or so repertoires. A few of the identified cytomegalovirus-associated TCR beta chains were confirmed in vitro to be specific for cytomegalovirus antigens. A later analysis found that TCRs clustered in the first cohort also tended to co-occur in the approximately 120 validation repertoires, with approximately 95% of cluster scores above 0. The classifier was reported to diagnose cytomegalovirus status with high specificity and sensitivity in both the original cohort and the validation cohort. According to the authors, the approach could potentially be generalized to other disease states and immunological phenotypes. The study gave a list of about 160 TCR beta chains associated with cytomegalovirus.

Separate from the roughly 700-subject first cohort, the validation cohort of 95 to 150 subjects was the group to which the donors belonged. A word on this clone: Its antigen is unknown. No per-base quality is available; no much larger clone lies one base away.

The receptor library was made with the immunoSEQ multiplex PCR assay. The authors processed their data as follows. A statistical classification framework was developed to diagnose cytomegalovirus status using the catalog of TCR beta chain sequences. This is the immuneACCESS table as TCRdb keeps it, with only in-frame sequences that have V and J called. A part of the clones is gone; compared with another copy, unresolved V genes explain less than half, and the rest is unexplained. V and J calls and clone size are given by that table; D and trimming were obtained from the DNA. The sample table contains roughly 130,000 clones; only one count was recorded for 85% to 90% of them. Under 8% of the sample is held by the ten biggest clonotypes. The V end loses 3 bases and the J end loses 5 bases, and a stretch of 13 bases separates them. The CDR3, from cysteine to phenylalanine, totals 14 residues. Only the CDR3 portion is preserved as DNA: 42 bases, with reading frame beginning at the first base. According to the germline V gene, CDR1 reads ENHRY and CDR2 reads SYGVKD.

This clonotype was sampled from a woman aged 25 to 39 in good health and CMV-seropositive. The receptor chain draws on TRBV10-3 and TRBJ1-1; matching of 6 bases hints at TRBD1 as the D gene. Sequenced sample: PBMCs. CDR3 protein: CAISEYGRGTEAFF. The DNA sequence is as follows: TGTGCCATCAGTGAATATGGCAGGGGAACTGAAGCTTTCTTT.